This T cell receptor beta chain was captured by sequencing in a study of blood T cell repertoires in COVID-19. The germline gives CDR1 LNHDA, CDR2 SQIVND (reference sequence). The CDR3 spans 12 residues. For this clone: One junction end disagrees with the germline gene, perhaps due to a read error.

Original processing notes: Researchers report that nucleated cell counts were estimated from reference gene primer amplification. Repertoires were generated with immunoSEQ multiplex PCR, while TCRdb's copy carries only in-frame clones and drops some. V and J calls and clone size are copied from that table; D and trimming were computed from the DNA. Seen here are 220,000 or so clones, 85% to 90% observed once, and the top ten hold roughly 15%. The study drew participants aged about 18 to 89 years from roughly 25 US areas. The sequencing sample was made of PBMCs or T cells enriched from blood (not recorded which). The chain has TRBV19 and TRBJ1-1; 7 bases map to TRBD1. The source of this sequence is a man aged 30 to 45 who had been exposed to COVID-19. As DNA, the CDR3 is TGTGCCACCGTGGCAGGGGGGACTGGAGCTTTCTTT. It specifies CATVAGGTGAFF.